This TCR beta chain was sequenced during a study of blood T cell repertoires in COVID-19. Overall study context: PBMCs, B-cell-depleted T cells, or T cells were the source of the cDNA or gDNA that made up the material.

Methods used by the authors: The authors estimated nucleated cell counts from reference gene primer amplification. Clones were read by immunoSEQ multiplex PCR, and TCRdb kept only the in-frame ones, dropping some. The D gene and trimming were derived from the DNA, and the V and J assignments and clone size from that table. The sample shows 120,000 to 150,000 clones, approximately 88% of them seen only once. Trimming took 4 bases from V and 3 from J; bases not matched to a gene: 1. Germline lookup yields CDR1 SGHRS and CDR2 YFSETQ. This CDR3 spans 14 amino acids. The specimen sequenced was peripheral blood. The rearrangement links TRBV5-1 to TRBJ1-3, with 10 positions matching TRBD1. The source of this sequence is a human donor in a cohort sampled during active COVID-19. The CDR3 here is CASSRDRGGNTIYF. In DNA, the CDR3 is TGCGCCAGCAGCCGGGACAGGGGTGGAAACACCATATATTTT.